This T cell receptor beta chain was documented in a study of early T cells in non-severe SARS-CoV-2 infection. Study background: It was bulk RNA from unsorted whole blood that was sequenced, and the chains were unpaired. Study outcomes and limitations: Anti-spike CD8 responses were favored by VDJdb matching, which missed private and CD4 specificities.

Each cDNA molecule carried a unique molecular identifier. TCRdb re-analysed the 5' RACE reads in MiXCR, keeping a single row per CDR3 protein. The sample lists tens of thousands of distinct CDR3 sequences, roughly 15% occurring once. Germline V CDR1 and CDR2: SQVTM, ANQGSEA. J was trimmed by 4 bases and V by 6 bases; bases with no gene match: 5. CDR3 length equals 13 residues. This clonotype was picked up a small number of times. The target antigen is unknown. The rearrangement uses TRBV29-1 and TRBJ1-2; 10 nucleotides agree with TRBD1. This clonotype was obtained from an adult who was a healthcare worker with PCR-confirmed SARS-CoV-2 infection or an uninfected control (not recorded which). The source material was whole blood, sampled at baseline. In DNA, the CDR3 is TGCAGCGTGACCCGGGACAGGGGCTATGGCTACACCTTC. It yields the protein CSVTRDRGYGYTF. Supplemented by reference TRBV29-1 and TRBJ1-2, the full variable domain reads SAVISQKPSRDICQRGTSLTIQCQVDSQVTMMFWYRQQPGQSLTLIATANQGSEATYESGFVIDKFPISRPNLTFSTLTVSNMSPEDSSIYLCSVTRDRGYGYTFGSGTRLTVV.